These 30 T cell receptor beta chains share one sample of origin, sequenced in a study of T cells in Graves' hyperthyroidism and ophthalmopathy (dated by TCRdb to the late 2010s). Libraries were made using multiplex PCR. Instrument used: Illumina HiSeq 2000. Amplification of TCR beta CDR3 regions was carried out from RNA transcripts. For the first round of RT-PCR on the TCR CDR3, the HTBI primer set was used together with the Qiagen OneStep RT-PCR kit. TCRdb reworked the public reads: Q25 trimming with fastp, MiXCR clone assembly, productive beta chains retained. A single entry per CDR3 protein holds the most common genes and DNA from its merged rows. Counted in this sample were fewer than 400,000 distinct CDR3 sequences; more than 13% of them appeared once. The top ten clones comprise 25% to 30% of the sample. The sequencing input was blood. Every receptor here comes from a man aged 50-59 years with Graves' ophthalmopathy.

This clonotype has ten or more counts. The chain links TRBV11-2 to TRBJ2-2; D not certain. The CDR3 is made up of 13 amino acids. Germline-derived CDR1 and CDR2 are SGHAT and FQNNGV. Trimming cost V 1 base and J 5 bases, with 5 bases left between them. CDR3: CASSLVGTGELFF. CDR3 bases: TGTGCCAGCAGCTTAGTGGGGACCGGGGAGCTGTTTTTT.

This clonotype appeared many times. The rearrangement links TRBV28 to TRBJ2-7; 9 bases map to TRBD1. In germline, CDR1 is MDHEN, CDR2 SYDVKM. The ends lost 5 bases at V and 6 bases at J; junction bases unmatched: 5. CDR3 size: 13 residues. The CDR3 sequence: CASSPSDRGEQYF. CDR3 nucleotide sequence: TGTGCCAGCAGTCCTTCGGACAGGGGCGAGCAGTACTTC.

This clonotype has ten or more counts. This rearrangement joins TRBV5-1 to TRBJ2-7, with TRBD1 matching over 7 bases. The CDR3 loop spans 15 amino acids. Germline CDR1 is SGHRS and CDR2 is YFSETQ. V shed 4 bases and J 6 bases; nucleotides not matched to a gene: 13. CDR3: CASSAFGQDGGEQYF. The CDR3 DNA reads as TGCGCCAGCAGCGCCTTCGGACAGGACGGAGGCGAGCAGTACTTC.

The V and J genes are TRBV18 and TRBJ1-2; 7 positions agree with TRBD1. CDR3 length: 14 residues. Per the germline V gene, CDR1 is KGHSH and CDR2 is LQKENI. The V and J ends lost 8 bases and 3 bases, in that order; junction bases with no gene match: 9. The CDR3 sequence: CASAPGGTDYGYTF. In DNA, the CDR3 is TGTGCCAGCGCCCCAGGGGGGACTGACTATGGCTACACCTTC.

This clonotype appeared a few times. This chain links TRBV28 with TRBJ1-4; perhaps TRBD1 as D (6 bases). This CDR3 is built from 14 residues. Germline V gene lookup returns CDR1 MDHEN and CDR2 SYDVKM. V was cut by 6 bases and J by 8 bases, with 16 bases left in between. The CDR3 reads CASSEQGSYEKLFF. The DNA of the CDR3 is TGTGCCAGCAGCGAACAGGGTTCCTACGAAAAACTGTTTTTT.

This clonotype was detected many times. The CDR3, as DNA: TGTGCCAGCAGTGTTTCGGCCGAAGAGACCCAGTACTTC. It translates to CASSVSAEETQYF. The chain combines TRBV2 with TRBJ2-5, with D hard to call. The germline V and J ends were trimmed by 4 bases and 3 bases, with 9 bases remaining between them. The CDR3 is 13 residues long. Per the germline V gene, CDR1 is SNHLY and CDR2 is FYNNEI.

Ten or more counts support this clonotype. The rearrangement links TRBV25-1 to TRBJ1-1; D gene unclear. Germline assignment: CDR1 MGHDK and CDR2 SYGVNS. Between the trimmed V and J ends, which lost 2 bases and 2 bases, there was a span of 21 bases. This CDR3 contains 18 residues. The CDR3 spells CASSEPFGPITENTEAFF. The CDR3 DNA is TGTGCCAGCAGTGAACCATTCGGCCCCATAACGGAAAACACTGAAGCTTTCTTT.

This chain uses TRBV25-1 with TRBJ2-3, with 9 bases matching TRBD2. Germline V gene sequence: CDR1 MGHDK, CDR2 SYGVNS. With V trimmed by 4 bases and J by 4 bases, 9 bases remained unmatched. The CDR3 runs 16 residues. CDR3 sequence: CASSGLAGSIPDTQYF. The CDR3 coding sequence is TGTGCCAGCAGTGGGCTAGCGGGGTCTATCCCAGATACGCAGTATTTT.

This clonotype was seen ten or more times. The V and J genes are TRBV29-1 and TRBJ2-5; no reliable D call. The V end was cut by 7 bases, the J end by 4 bases, with 19 bases between. Looked up from germline, CDR1 is SQVTM and CDR2 is ANQGSEA. The length of the CDR3 is 14 residues. CDR3 bases: TGCAGCGCGGCCGGCGGCAGAGTGGGAGAGACCCAGTACTTC. Translating gives CSAAGGRVGETQYF. The whole variable domain, remainder taken from reference TRBV29-1 and TRBJ2-5, is SAVISQKPSRDICQRGTSLTIQCQVDSQVTMMFWYRQQPGQSLTLIATANQGSEATYESGFVIDKFPISRPNLTFSTLTVSNMSPEDSSIYLCSAAGGRVGETQYFGPGTRLLVL.

The chain recombines TRBV20-1 with TRBJ2-1; unclear D gene. Germline-derived CDR1 and CDR2 are DFQATT and SNEGSKA (reference sequence). This CDR3 is built from 16 residues. Trimming took off 2 bases at V and 0 bases at J, with 14 bases between the two ends. CDR3 nucleotide sequence: TGCAGTGCTAGAATCTTTGACTCGAGCTCCTACAATGAGCAGTTCTTC. It yields the protein CSARIFDSSSYNEQFF.

The sample holds a few counts of this clonotype. V usage is TRBV12-3 or TRBV12-4 and J usage is TRBJ2-2; 7 bases map to TRBD2. The CDR3 totals 15 residues. Trimming took 6 bases from V and 6 from J; bases not matched to a gene: 10. The CDR3 sequence: CASSPGWGGAGELFF. The CDR3 region has the DNA TGTGCCAGCAGCCCTGGTTGGGGGGGGGCCGGGGAGCTGTTTTTT.

The chain recombines TRBV5-1 with TRBJ2-5, with 11 bases identical to TRBD2. Losses at the gene ends were 5 bases for V and 3 bases for J; bases not matched to a gene: 6. Germline V lookup: CDR1 SGHRS, CDR2 YFSETQ. This CDR3 has 15 residues. CDR3 sequence (DNA): TGCGCCAGCAGATCGATGGGACTAGCGGAAGAGACCCAGTACTTC. Its protein product is CASRSMGLAEETQYF.

Note on this clonotype: A single base separates this from a much larger clone, so it may be a read error. This likely comes from a read error, as the CDR3 has no conserved phenylalanine or tryptophan at its end. The chain uses TRBV6-2 or TRBV6-3 and TRBJ1-5, with D possibly being TRBD1 (5 bases). CDR1 MNHEY and CDR2 SVGEGT come from the germline V gene. The CDR3 spans 16 residues. The V end was cut by 2 bases, the J end by 2 bases, with 13 bases between. The CDR3 bases are TGTGCCAGCAGTTACCTCTTAGGGGAGGGCAATCAGCCCCAGCATCTT. Translation: CASSYLLGEGNQPQHL.

This clonotype was detected ten times or more. The chain joins TRBV28 to TRBJ1-3, with 10 bases aligning to TRBD1. V lost 0 bases and J lost 3; bases outside the gene matches: 8. CDR1 MDHEN and CDR2 SYDVKM come from the germline V gene. The CDR3 spans 18 residues. As DNA, the CDR3 is TGTGCCAGCAGTTTATGGCAAGGACAGGGGGTGGTTGGAAACACCATATATTTT. Encoded protein: CASSLWQGQGVVGNTIYF.

This clonotype was seen ten or more times. The V and J genes are TRBV5-6 and TRBJ1-5; D remains unclear. This CDR3 comprises 12 residues. Deletions cut 0 bases from V and 7 bases from J, with 5 bases between. Germline CDR1 SGHDT, CDR2 YYEEEE. The CDR3 here is CASSLVDQPQHF. CDR3 DNA sequence: TGTGCCAGCAGCTTGGTTGACCAGCCCCAGCATTTT.

This clonotype was seen ten or more times. V usage is TRBV12-3 or TRBV12-4 and J usage is TRBJ2-1, with 10 bases fitting TRBD2. This CDR3 is built from 15 residues. With 6 bases clipped from V and 8 bases from J, the junction kept 10 bases outside the gene matches. CDR3 bases: TGTGCCAGCAGCGCAGCGGGGGGGACGATCCATGAGCAGTTCTTC. It codes for CASSAAGGTIHEQFF.

This clonotype occurred many times. CDR3 DNA sequence: TGTGCCAGCACGCAGGGGGCTAGGGAAAAACTGTTTTTT. Residues: CASTQGAREKLFF. The chain employs TRBV2 and TRBJ1-4; 8 bases agree with TRBD1. V was pared by 7 bases and J by 8 bases, with 6 bases of the junction left unmatched. The CDR3 runs 13 residues. Germline CDR1 and CDR2: SNHLY and FYNNEI.

This clonotype was seen a handful of times. CDR3 coding DNA: TGCGCCAGCAGCTTGGTCGTGGGCCACCGGGAGCAGTTCTTC. Encoded protein: CASSLVVGHREQFF. The chain links TRBV5-1 to TRBJ2-1, with D unclear. Germline CDR1 is SGHRS and CDR2 is YFSETQ. V was cut by 0 bases and J by 10 bases, with 14 bases left in between. The CDR3 spans 14 residues. Drawing the rest from reference TRBV5-1 and TRBJ2-1, the complete variable domain is KAGVTQTPRYLIKTRGQQVTLSCSPISGHRSVSWYQQTPGQGLQFLFEYFSETQRNKGNFPGRFSGRQFSNSRSEMNVSTLELGDSALYLCASSLVVGHREQFFGPGTRLTVL.

Ten or more counts support this clonotype. This chain joins TRBV11-2 and TRBJ2-1; the match to TRBD2 covers 8 bases. The junction had 9 bases not matched to a gene; V was cut back by 3 bases and J by 8 bases. CDR1 is SGHAT, CDR2 FQNNGV, per germline. The CDR3 has 15 residues. The CDR3: CASSLGSSGLDEQFF. CDR3 bases: TGTGCCAGCAGCTTGGGGTCTAGCGGGCTGGATGAGCAGTTCTTC.

Concerning this clonotype itself: A much larger clone differs by one base, so this may be a read error. The chain couples TRBV28 to TRBJ1-1, with unresolved D. CDR3 length: 11 amino acids. In germline, CDR1 is MDHEN, CDR2 SYDVKM. The germline V and J ends were trimmed by 10 bases and 3 bases, with 9 bases remaining between them. This chain's CDR3 is CATCSDTEAFF. CDR3 sequence (DNA): TGTGCCACCTGTTCGGACACTGAAGCTTTCTTT.

This clonotype occurred many times. The rearrangement joins TRBV9 to TRBJ1-2; D gene uncertain. Germline CDR1 is SGDLS and CDR2 is YYNGEE. The ends were cut back, 3 bases at V and 4 bases at J, with 10 bases in the middle. The CDR3 extends over 13 amino acids. For the CDR3, the DNA is TGTGCCAGCAGCGCCCAGGAGGGCTATGGCTACACCTTC. This encodes CASSAQEGYGYTF.

This clonotype was recorded a few times. The V and J genes are TRBV19 and TRBJ2-3; TRBD1 matches at 8 bases. Germline V gene sequence: CDR1 LNHDA, CDR2 SQIVND (reference sequence). The CDR3 covers 16 residues. Trimming took 3 bases from V and 2 from J; bases not matched to a gene: 7. The CDR3 spells CASSIPNRGATDTQYF. DNA of the CDR3: TGTGCCAGTAGTATCCCCAACAGGGGGGCCACAGATACGCAGTATTTT.

In this sample, this clonotype turned up many times. This sequence joins TRBV27 and TRBJ1-1; tentative D call: TRBD1 (6 bases). The V end lost 6 bases, the J end lost 0 bases, and 14 bases lay between the germline ends. CDR1 MNHEY and CDR2 SMNVEV come from the germline V gene (reference sequence). This CDR3 is built from 15 residues. CDR3 in amino acids: CASRTLGTLNTEAFF. The CDR3 coding sequence is TGTGCCAGCAGAACCCTGGGGACACTGAACACTGAAGCTTTCTTT.

This clonotype was recorded many times. This sequence joins TRBV10-3 and TRBJ2-7; a weak D match, TRBD1 (6 bases). Deletions cut 4 bases from V and 5 bases from J, with 12 bases between. Germline CDR1 is ENHRY and CDR2 is SYGVKD. This CDR3 is 13 amino acids long. The CDR3 DNA sequence: TGTGCCATCAGTGCGGCCAGGGGAAACGAGCAGTACTTC. It codes for CAISAARGNEQYF.

Ten or more counts support this clonotype. V usage is TRBV12-5 and J usage is TRBJ2-1; possibly TRBD2 for D (5 bases). This CDR3 comprises 17 residues. Germline V gene lookup returns CDR1 LGHNT and CDR2 FRNRAP. Trimming removed 0 bases from V and 1 base from J, with 13 bases in between. The chain's CDR3 is CASGLVSSGRSYNEQFF. The CDR3 bases are TGTGCTAGTGGTTTGGTATCAAGCGGCAGGTCCTACAATGAGCAGTTCTTC.

This clonotype was found many times. The chain carries TRBV30 and TRBJ1-5; D remains unclear. V was shortened by 1 base and J by 0 bases, with 4 bases between the two germline ends. Germline V lookup: CDR1 GTSNPN, CDR2 SVGIG (reference sequence). The CDR3 is 13 amino acids. This chain's CDR3 is CAWSEDSNQPQHF. CDR3 DNA: TGTGCCTGGAGTGAAGATAGCAATCAGCCCCAGCATTTT.

The sample holds many counts of this clonotype. The rearrangement joins TRBV2 to TRBJ2-7; D is unresolved. CDR3 length: 12 amino acids. V lost 5 bases and J lost 0, with 5 bases in between. Germline CDR1 reads SNHLY; CDR2 reads FYNNEI. As DNA, the CDR3 is TGTGCCAGCAGTTACCGCTCCTACGAGCAGTACTTC. As protein: CASSYRSYEQYF.

This clonotype was observed many times. V and J are TRBV20-1 and TRBJ2-7; D gene uncertain. This CDR3 is built from 14 residues. CDR1 is DFQATT and CDR2 is SNEGSKA in the germline V gene (reference sequence). V lost 1 base and J lost 0, with 10 bases in between. CDR3 protein: CSARAQPVSYEQYF. As DNA, the CDR3 is TGCAGTGCTAGAGCCCAACCAGTCTCCTACGAGCAGTACTTC.

This clonotype has more than one count but fewer than ten. The chain joins TRBV18 to TRBJ2-5, with 12 nucleotides matching TRBD2. Unmatched junction bases numbered 8, after V lost 1 base and J lost 2 bases. The CDR3 contains 18 residues. Germline assignment: CDR1 KGHSH and CDR2 LQKENI. The CDR3 reads CASSPQLRTSGAQETQYF. The CDR3 DNA reads as TGTGCCAGCTCACCACAATTGAGGACTAGCGGGGCACAAGAGACCCAGTACTTC. The entire variable domain, with the rest obtained from reference TRBV18 and TRBJ2-5, is as follows: NAGVMQNPRHLVRRRGQEARLRCSPMKGHSHVYWYRQLPEEGLKFMVYLQKENIIDESGMPKERFSAEFPKEGPSILRIQQVVRGDSAAYFCASSPQLRTSGAQETQYFGPGTRLLVL.

This clonotype has ten or more counts. The genes are TRBV29-1 and TRBJ2-7, with 7 bases aligning to TRBD1. V was clipped by 7 bases and J by 2 bases; unmatched bases: 5. The length of the CDR3 is 12 residues. From germline, CDR1 is SQVTM and CDR2 ANQGSEA. The CDR3 DNA follows: TGCAGCGCCCGACAGGGACCCTACGAGCAGTACTTC. It yields the protein CSARQGPYEQYF.